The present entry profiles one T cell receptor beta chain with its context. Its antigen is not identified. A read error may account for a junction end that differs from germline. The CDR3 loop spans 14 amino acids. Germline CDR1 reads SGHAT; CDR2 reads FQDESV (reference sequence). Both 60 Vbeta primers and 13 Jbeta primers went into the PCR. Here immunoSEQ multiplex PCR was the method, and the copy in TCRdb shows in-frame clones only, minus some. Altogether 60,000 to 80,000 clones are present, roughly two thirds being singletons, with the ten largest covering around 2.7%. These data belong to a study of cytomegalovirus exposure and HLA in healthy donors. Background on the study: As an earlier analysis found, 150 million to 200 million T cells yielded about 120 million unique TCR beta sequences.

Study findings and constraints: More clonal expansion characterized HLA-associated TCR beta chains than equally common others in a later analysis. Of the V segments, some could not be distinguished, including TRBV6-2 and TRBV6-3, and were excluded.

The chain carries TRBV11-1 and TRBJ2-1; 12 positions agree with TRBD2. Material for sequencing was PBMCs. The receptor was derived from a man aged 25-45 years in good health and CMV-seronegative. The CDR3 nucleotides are TGTGCCAGCAGCCTAGCGGGGGGGCGACGTGAGCAGTTCTTC. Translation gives CASSLAGGRREQFF. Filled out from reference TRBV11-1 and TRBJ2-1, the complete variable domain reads EAEVAQSPRYKITEKSQAVAFWCDPISGHATLYWYRQILGQGPELLVQFQDESVVDDSQLPKDRFSAERLKGVDSTLKIQPAELGDSAMYLCASSLAGGRREQFFGPGTRLTVL.